This is a list of T cell receptor beta chains from one sample in a study of blood T cell repertoires in COVID-19. Generated by immunoSEQ multiplex PCR, the TCRdb table keeps only in-frame clones and is missing some. The sample shows fewer than 250,000 clones, roughly 80% of them seen only once. Sequenced input: PBMCs or T cells enriched from blood (not recorded which). Every receptor here comes from a man in his sixties who had recovered from COVID-19. Each CDR3 is given with its conserved first and last residue. A D gene is named only where the DNA matches it firmly. Rows may omit the clone size; those that give it use once, few, many or a size class.

TRBD1	.	TRBJ2-7	TRBV19	CASSEGQFAFYEQYF	TGTGCCAGTAGTGAGGGACAGTTCGCTTTCTACGAGCAGTACTTC
TRBD1	.	TRBJ1-4	TRBV7-9	CASSLGTEGEKLFF	TGTGCCAGCAGCCTCGGGACAGAGGGGGAAAAACTGTTTTTT
.	.	TRBJ1-1	TRBV19	CASSISGNTEAFF	TGTGCCAGTAGTATCTCAGGGAACACTGAAGCTTTCTTT
TRBD1	.	TRBJ1-2	TRBV19	CASSIGTGDYGYTF	TGTGCCAGTAGTATAGGGACAGGGGACTATGGCTACACCTTC
.	.	TRBJ1-5	TRBV18	CASSHRGDNQPQHF	TGTGCCAGCTCACACCGGGGAGATAATCAGCCCCAGCATTTT
TRBD1	.	TRBJ1-3	TRBV12-5	CASGSGTASSGNTIYF	TGTGCTAGTGGTTCGGGGACAGCGAGCTCTGGAAACACCATATATTTT
TRBD1	.	TRBJ2-4	TRBV5-1	CASSFDRALAKNIQYF	TGCGCCAGCAGCTTTGACAGGGCCCTAGCCAAAAACATTCAGTACTTC
TRBD1	.	TRBJ2-7	TRBV11-3	CASSLAGTGSSYEQYF	TGTGCCAGCAGCTTAGCCGGGACAGGGAGTTCCTACGAGCAGTACTTC
.	.	TRBJ1-3	TRBV6-6	CASSSLTGSSGNTIYF	TGTGCCAGCAGTTCCTTGACTGGGAGCTCTGGAAACACCATATATTTT
.	.	TRBJ1-2	TRBV6-2/TRBV6-3	CASSAGANYGYTF	TGTGCCAGCAGTGCCGGGGCTAACTATGGCTACACCTTC
TRBD2	.	TRBJ2-3	TRBV6-5	CASSSLGTRDSDTQYF	TGTGCCAGCAGTTCCTTAGGGACTAGAGATTCAGATACGCAGTATTTT
.	.	TRBJ1-1	TRBV5-1	CASSPVEGYAAFF	TGCGCCAGCAGCCCAGTGGAGGGGTATGCGGCTTTCTTT
TRBD1	.	TRBJ2-5	TRBV27	CASSFRQGLEYF	TGTGCCAGCAGTTTTCGACAGGGTTTGGAGTACTTC
.	.	TRBJ1-1	TRBV19	CASWGLKAFF	TGTGCCAGTTGGGGGCTGAAAGCTTTCTTT
TRBD1	.	TRBJ1-6	TRBV6-4	CASSDPWTGDDSPLHF	TGTGCCAGCAGTGACCCCTGGACAGGGGATGATTCACCCCTCCACTTT
.	.	TRBJ2-5	TRBV18	CASSPMQQGGAETQYF	TGTGCCAGCTCACCTATGCAACAGGGTGGCGCAGAGACCCAGTACTTC
.	once	TRBJ1-4	TRBV5-5	CASSSRATNEKLFF	TGTGCCAGCAGCTCGCGTGCAACTAATGAAAAACTGTTTTTT
.	.	TRBJ1-3	TRBV19	CASSKGTRGNTIYF	TGTGCCAGTAGTAAAGGGACAAGAGGAAACACCATATATTTT
TRBD2	.	TRBJ2-3	TRBV7-3	CASSTHSGGAADTQYF	TGTGCCAGCAGCACCCATAGCGGGGGGGCAGCAGATACGCAGTATTTT
.	.	TRBJ2-3	TRBV10-2	CASSPVGLSTDTQYF	TGCGCCAGCTCCCCGGTCGGACTAAGCACAGATACGCAGTATTTT
TRBD2	.	TRBJ2-5	TRBV4-3	CASSQRLGLAGQETQYF	TGCGCCAGCAGCCAACGATTGGGACTAGCGGGGCAAGAGACCCAGTACTTC
.	.	TRBJ2-5	TRBV4-3	CASSQEGEPQETQYF	TGCGCCAGCAGCCAAGAAGGAGAGCCACAAGAGACCCAGTACTTC
TRBD1	once	TRBJ1-6	TRBV3-1/TRBV3-2	CASSPRGQGSPLHF	TGTGCCAGCAGCCCCAGGGGGCAGGGTTCACCCCTCCACTTT
TRBD2	.	TRBJ2-5	TRBV12-5	CASALSGGETQYF	TGTGCTAGTGCCTTGTCGGGAGGGGAGACCCAGTACTTC
TRBD1	.	TRBJ1-6	TRBV2	CASSSTGVNSPLHF	TGTGCCAGCAGTTCCACAGGGGTAAATTCACCCCTCCACTTT
.	.	TRBJ1-6	TRBV15	CATSRDGTDSPLHF	TGTGCCACCAGCAGAGATGGAACAGATTCACCCCTCCACTTT
.	.	TRBJ2-5	TRBV7-9	CASSLVQEETQYF	TGTGCCAGCAGCTTAGTACAAGAAGAGACCCAGTACTTC
.	few	TRBJ1-3	TRBV5-5	CASSLAGLSGNTIYF	TGTGCCAGCAGCTTGGCCGGACTCTCTGGAAACACCATATATTTT